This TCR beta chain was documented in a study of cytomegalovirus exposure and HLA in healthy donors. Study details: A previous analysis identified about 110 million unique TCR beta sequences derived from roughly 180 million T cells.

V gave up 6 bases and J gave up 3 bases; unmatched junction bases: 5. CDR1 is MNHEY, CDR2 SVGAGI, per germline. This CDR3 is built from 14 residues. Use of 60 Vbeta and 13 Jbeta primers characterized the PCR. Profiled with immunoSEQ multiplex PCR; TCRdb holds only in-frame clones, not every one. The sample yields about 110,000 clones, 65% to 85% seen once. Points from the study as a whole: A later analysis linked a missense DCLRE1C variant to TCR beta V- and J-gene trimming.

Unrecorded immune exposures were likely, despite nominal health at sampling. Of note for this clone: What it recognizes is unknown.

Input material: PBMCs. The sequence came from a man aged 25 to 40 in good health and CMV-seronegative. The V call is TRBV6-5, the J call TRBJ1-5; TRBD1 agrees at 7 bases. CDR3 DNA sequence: TGTGCCAGCAGGGCCGGGACAGTCAATCAGCCCCAGCATTTT. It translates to CASRAGTVNQPQHF.